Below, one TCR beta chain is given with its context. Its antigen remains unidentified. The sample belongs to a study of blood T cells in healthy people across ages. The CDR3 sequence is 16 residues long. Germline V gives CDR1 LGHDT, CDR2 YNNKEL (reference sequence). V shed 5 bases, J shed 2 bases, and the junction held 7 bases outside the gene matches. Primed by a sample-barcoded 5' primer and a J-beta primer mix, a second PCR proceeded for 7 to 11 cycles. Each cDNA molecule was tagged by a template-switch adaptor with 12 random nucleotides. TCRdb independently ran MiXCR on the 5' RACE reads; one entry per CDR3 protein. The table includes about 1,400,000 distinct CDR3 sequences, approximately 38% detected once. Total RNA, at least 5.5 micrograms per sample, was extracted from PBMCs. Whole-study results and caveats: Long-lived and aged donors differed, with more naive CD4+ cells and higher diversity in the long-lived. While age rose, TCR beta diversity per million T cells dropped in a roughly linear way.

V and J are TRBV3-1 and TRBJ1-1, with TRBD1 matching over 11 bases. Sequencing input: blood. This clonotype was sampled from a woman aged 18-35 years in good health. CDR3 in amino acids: CASSFRDRGFNTEAFF. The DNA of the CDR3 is TGTGCCAGCAGCTTTCGGGACAGGGGGTTTAACACTGAAGCTTTCTTT.